Given below is one T cell receptor beta chain in context. Antigen: not known. Once cultured for approximately ten days, the cells underwent separation to obtain CD4+ T cells. Half-medium replacement with IL-2 medium occurred on days 3 and 7. TCRdb's table, derived via immunoSEQ multiplex PCR, lists solely in-frame clones and lacks some. This table holds 70,000 or so clones, around 77% found once. This entry comes from a study of vaccination effects on CD4 cells after COVID-19. Study background: The ViraFEST assay expanded antigen-specific CD4+ T cells with viral peptide pools before sequencing. Wells containing approximately 2 million PBMC each were cultured with 10 IU/ml IL-2 and about 10 ug/ml peptides.

Germline lookup yields CDR1 SGHNT and CDR2 YYREEE (reference sequence). The V end was cut by 4 bases, the J end by 3 bases, with 13 bases between. The CDR3 length is 15 residues. General study findings and limits: Clones induced by infection and by vaccine showed marked clonal contraction late after vaccination.

The clonotype originates from a human donor who received a COVID-19 vaccine. The starting material was CD4+ T cells from PBMCs cultured without peptide, obtained before COVID-19 vaccination. The chain uses TRBV5-4 and TRBJ2-2; TRBD1 is a possible D gene (6 bases). For the CDR3, the DNA is TGTGCCAGCAGCCCCACAGGGCCTGACACCGGGGAGCTGTTTTTT. Translating it yields CASSPTGPDTGELFF.